What follows is one TCR beta chain and its context. Original processing methods: The authors estimated nucleated cell counts from reference gene primer amplification. Generated by immunoSEQ multiplex PCR, the TCRdb table keeps only in-frame clones and is missing some. Clone size and V and J calls were adopted from that table, with D and trimming inferred from the DNA. Of a few hundred thousand clones detected, roughly nine tenths appear once; the ten largest clones hold roughly 2.3%. After removal of 1 base from V and 0 bases from J, the junction contained 2 bases not matched to a gene. This CDR3 contains 15 residues. Germline V lookup: CDR1 SGHTA, CDR2 FQGNSA. The data were taken from a study of blood T cell repertoires in COVID-19.

Sequenced sample: peripheral blood. The receptor was derived from a man between 45 and 60 years old with acute or convalescent COVID-19. The chain joins TRBV7-2 to TRBJ2-7; 8 bases match TRBD1. For the CDR3, the DNA is TGTGCCAGCAGCTTAGGACAGGGGCTCTCCTACGAGCAGTACTTC. It yields the protein CASSLGQGLSYEQYF.